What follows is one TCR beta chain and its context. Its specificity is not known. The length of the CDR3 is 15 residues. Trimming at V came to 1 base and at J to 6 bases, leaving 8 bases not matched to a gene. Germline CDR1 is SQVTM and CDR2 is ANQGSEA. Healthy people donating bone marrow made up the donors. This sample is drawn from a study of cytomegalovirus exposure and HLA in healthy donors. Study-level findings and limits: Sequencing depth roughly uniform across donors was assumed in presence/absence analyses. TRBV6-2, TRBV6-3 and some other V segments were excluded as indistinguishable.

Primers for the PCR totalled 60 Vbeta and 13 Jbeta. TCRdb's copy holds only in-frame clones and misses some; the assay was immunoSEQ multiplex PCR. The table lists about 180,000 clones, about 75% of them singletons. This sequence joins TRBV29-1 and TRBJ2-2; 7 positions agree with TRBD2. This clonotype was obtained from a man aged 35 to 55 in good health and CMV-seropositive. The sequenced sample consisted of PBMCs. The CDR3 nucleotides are TGCAGCGTTGAAGGTCTGAGGGAGGGGCCCGGGGAGCTGTTTTTT. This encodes CSVEGLREGPGELFF.